This T cell receptor (beta chain) stems from a study of response to subunit inactivated influenza vaccine. TCRdb processed the RT-PCR reads anew with MiXCR; each CDR3 protein has one entry. The data contain about 500,000 distinct CDR3 sequences, about 15% of them singletons. With 4 bases removed from V and 2 bases from J, the gap between germline ends came to 19 bases. The CDR3 is 17 residues long. Germline lookup yields CDR1 LGHNA and CDR2 YNFKEQ. As regards this clonotype: What it recognizes is unknown.

Study-level results: Only a handful of new T cells, the authors suggested, are recruited with each seasonal influenza vaccination.

This TCR was sampled from a man aged 50 to 75 who received an inactivated influenza vaccine. Sequenced here: CD4+ T cells sorted from PBMCs, sampled 23 to 25 months after vaccination. The chain employs TRBV4-2 and TRBJ2-3, with a weak D call TRBD2 (5 bases). The CDR3 here is CASSRHREPDPTDTQYF. Written as DNA, the CDR3 is TGTGCCAGCAGCCGACACCGGGAACCCGATCCCACAGATACGCAGTATTTT.